The TCR beta chain under discussion was sequenced for a study of T cell responses to AZD1222 COVID-19 vaccine (dated by TCRdb to the early 2020s). Regarding the study in general: A total of over 230 trial participants underwent TCR sequencing, of whom about 210 had received two doses of AZD1222 and about 25 had received two doses of the MenACWY control vaccine. Trial participants were enrolled by age into 18-55, 56-69 and 70-plus year subgroups, with roughly 160, 29 and 62 TCR-sequenced participants respectively.

Remarks on this clone: Its antigen specificity is not known. Base quality data are lacking; no much larger clone is found one base away.

The investigation overall reported the following: Only five to seven AZD1222 recipients were SARS-CoV-2 seropositive at baseline, limiting conclusions about previously exposed vaccinees. Nearly half of unique spike-specific TCRs reportedly recognized epitopes outside regions mutated in the B.1.351 and B.1.1.7 variants. After two AZD1222 doses, both the breadth and the depth of spike-specific TCRs were significantly higher than at day 0 and than in MenACWY recipients. The 56-69-year group was small, and its depth increase did not reach significance, likely because of low power. Because no day 14 peak-response samples were available, repertoires were characterized only after the peak T cell response. Participants were mostly white British, with more females than males. The authors suggested clonal diversity may have been underestimated. Vaccine-associated CD4 TCRs spanned the whole spike protein, with dominant responses in regions 160-218 and 743-854.

The CDR3 regions of human TCRbeta chains were analyzed by immunosequencing. As for the original processing: TCRs in the repertoires were matched against a reference library of SARS-CoV-2-specific TCRs that had been generated with the MIRA antigen-specificity platform. Breadth meant the fraction of unique TCRs that were SARS-CoV-2-associated, whereas depth meant the fraction of total T cells that were SARS-CoV-2-associated. Using the MIRA data, each spike-specific TCR was assigned both to the spike region to which the TCR was reactive and to a CD4 or CD8 class. Log10-transformed breadth and depth values were compared by one-way ANOVA with Sidak's multiple comparisons tests. TCRdb re-hosts the immuneACCESS table, in-frame sequences only. Its copies lack some clones; in the studies checked, an unresolved V gene accounts for under half of them, and the cause for the rest is not known. V, J and clone size were drawn from that table, and D and trimming were deduced from the DNA. The sample profile shows 45,000 to 55,000 clones; roughly three quarters of them were found once. The top ten clonotypes cover approximately 22% of the sample.

The trim is 6 bases for V and 5 bases for J, with a gap of 23 bases between the germline ends. CDR3 length: 16 amino acids, cysteine to phenylalanine. Just the 48-base CDR3 DNA is kept, in frame starting at base 1. Taken from the germline V gene (reference sequence), the CDR1 and CDR2 loops are MNHNY and SVGAGI. The time point label here, explained by the study, means: baseline before first vaccination. What the treatment or condition label conveys for this sample: meningococcal conjugate vaccine given as trial control. Samples from vaccinated people were obtained from the UK trials COV001 and COV002, which included a single-blind randomized controlled phase 2/3 trial of AZD1222 (ChAdOx1 nCoV-19) in healthy adults. For TCRbeta chain sequencing, PBMC samples from trial participants were taken at day 0 and at day 28 after the second dose.

The chain links TRBV6-6 with TRBJ2-7; the D gene lacks a confident call. The TCR sequence derives from an adult in good health. The sequenced sample was peripheral blood, obtained on day 0 of MenACWY control vaccination. The DNA sequence is TGTGCCAGCAGCCAACCCCGGGCTAGTAGAGTTCACGAGCAGTACTTC. This codes for CASSQPRASRVHEQYF.